These 9 T cell receptor beta chains came from one sample sequenced in a study of T-cell reconstitution after alpha-beta-depleted transplantation in children. As it was prepared, the TCRbeta library received unique molecular identifiers. TCRdb redid the calling of the PCR reads with MiXCR, one entry per CDR3 protein. The sample lists hundreds of thousands of distinct CDR3 sequences, under 20% occurring once. Sequencing was performed on PBMCs, mostly from graft donor cells, taken 360 days after TCRalphabeta/CD19-depleted stem cell transplant. The receptor set was obtained from a boy in the first two years of life who had a stem cell transplant for Wiskott-Aldrich syndrome, so the T cells may come from the graft donor.

This clonotype was detected a few times. This rearrangement joins TRBV7-9 to TRBJ1-5, with 8 bases aligning to TRBD1. The V gene's germline CDR1 is SEHNR and CDR2 FQNEAQ (reference sequence). The CDR3 extends over 15 amino acids. Unmatched junction bases numbered 7, after V lost 5 bases and J lost 4 bases. As DNA, the CDR3 is TGTGCCAGCAGCCGCGGACAGGGCTTAAATCAGCCCCAGCATTTT. This sequence encodes CASSRGQGLNQPQHF.

The J gene is TRBJ2-6, the V gene TRBV29-1, with a tentative D call TRBD1 (5 bases). V was clipped by 4 bases and J by 0 bases, with 13 bases between them. The CDR3 has 16 residues. Looked up from germline, CDR1 is SQVTM and CDR2 is ANQGSEA. As DNA, the CDR3 is TGCAGCGTTGTGGAAGGGGCAATCTCTGGGGCCAACGTCCTGACTTTC. Its protein product is CSVVEGAISGANVLTF.

This clonotype was counted only a few times. The V gene is TRBV9, the J gene TRBJ2-1; tentatively, D is TRBD2 (5 bases). V was cut by 3 bases and J by 5 bases, with 21 bases left in between. The CDR3 spans 17 residues. The germline CDR1 and CDR2 sequences are SGDLS and YYNGEE. CDR3: CASSAPPVGGPHNEQFF. The DNA of the CDR3 is TGTGCCAGCAGCGCCCCCCCCGTCGGCGGGCCTCACAATGAGCAGTTCTTC.

There are many counts of this clonotype. The rearrangement joins TRBV12-3 or TRBV12-4 to TRBJ2-7; D is uncertain. V was shortened by 4 bases and J by 4 bases, with 8 bases between the two germline ends. The length of the CDR3 is 12 residues. CDR3 bases: TGTGCCAGCAGTTCCGGCTCTTACGAGCAGTACTTC. This translates into CASSSGSYEQYF.

The V call is TRBV4-2, the J call TRBJ2-1; the match to TRBD2 covers 9 bases. CDR1 and CDR2 (germline): LGHNA, YNFKEQ. This CDR3 is 18 amino acids long. V gave up 4 bases and J gave up 1 base; unmatched junction bases: 11. The CDR3 nucleotides read TGTGCCAGCAGCCTCGGAGGAACGCGGGAGGGGTCCTACAATGAGCAGTTCTTC. Amino acid sequence: CASSLGGTREGSYNEQFF.

The chain carries TRBV12-3 or TRBV12-4 and TRBJ2-5, with D perhaps matching TRBD1 (5 bases). V dropped 2 bases and J dropped 1 base, with 11 bases sitting between them. CDR3 length: 15 amino acids. In DNA form, the CDR3 reads TGTGCCAGCAGTTTATGTGGACATTGCCAAGAGACCCAGTACTTC. This codes for CASSLCGHCQETQYF.

This clonotype has only a few counts. The rearrangement uses TRBV4-2 and TRBJ1-1, with 8 bases that match TRBD1. This CDR3 region has 17 residues. V was clipped by 4 bases and J by 1 base; unmatched bases: 11. Germline V lookup: CDR1 LGHNA, CDR2 YNFKEQ. The CDR3 DNA reads as TGTGCCAGCAGCCCATTTTTATCCGGGACAGGGAACACTGAAGCTTTCTTT. Amino acid sequence: CASSPFLSGTGNTEAFF.

V usage is TRBV28 and J usage is TRBJ2-7; 7 nucleotides line up with TRBD1. This CDR3 region has 15 residues. In germline, CDR1 is MDHEN, CDR2 SYDVKM. J was trimmed by 3 bases and V by 3 bases; bases with no gene match: 8. Here the CDR3 reads CASSLARDRSYEQYF. Here the CDR3 DNA reads TGTGCCAGCAGTTTGGCCCGGGACAGAAGCTACGAGCAGTACTTC.

This clonotype turned up a few times. The J gene is TRBJ2-5, the V gene TRBV7-6; maybe TRBD2 (6 bases). From germline, CDR1 is SGHVS and CDR2 FNYEAQ. The V gene lost 5 bases and the J gene lost 0 bases, with 10 bases spanning the gap. The CDR3 sequence is 14 residues long. CDR3: CASSHGGYQETQYF. The CDR3 bases are TGTGCCAGCAGCCACGGGGGTTACCAAGAGACCCAGTACTTC.